Described below is a single T cell receptor beta chain sequence and its context. Its target is not known. The data derive from a study of T cells in Graves' hyperthyroidism and ophthalmopathy. General study findings and limits: Most clonotypes expanded in thyroid above 0.001 were likewise present in blood. The model foresaw ophthalmopathy a median 6.5 months prior to onset.

Germline lookup yields CDR1 KGHSH and CDR2 LQKENI. The V end lost 10 bases, the J end lost 6 bases, and 18 bases lay between the germline ends. CDR3 length: 13 amino acids. TCR beta CDR3 regions were amplified from RNA transcripts. HTBI primers drove first-round RT-PCR of the TCR CDR3. TCRdb re-derived calls from the multiplex PCR reads in MiXCR, one entry per CDR3 protein. The sample lists about 710,000 distinct CDR3 sequences; roughly 15% were seen once. Newly diagnosed hyperthyroidism patients aged 18 to 65 years had disease lasting under 2 months. Isolation of PBMCs was performed on about 10 ml fresh peripheral blood.

J is TRBJ1-2 and V is TRBV18; weak D call: TRBD1 (5 bases). The source is a man aged 18 to 29 with Graves' hyperthyroidism. Specimen: blood. In DNA, the CDR3 is TGTGCCAACTCGCTGACTCGGGGGAATGGCTACACCTTC. Protein sequence: CANSLTRGNGYTF.